Each of the 15 T cell receptor beta chains below was sequenced from the same sample in a study of regulatory T cells in long-lasting Graves disease. Libraries of TCR beta came from iRepertoire HTBI primers plus Arm-PCR of CDR3 regions. TCRdb processed the multiplex PCR reads anew with MiXCR; each CDR3 protein has one entry. Of hundreds of thousands of distinct CDR3 sequences in the sample, 15% to 20% were seen once. Noted time point: newly diagnosed GD, antithyroid drugs for less than 3 months. Extracted PBMC RNA gave rise to the TCR library. The sequencing here drew on peripheral blood mononuclear cells (PBMCs), taken at new diagnosis, from a patient treated with antithyroid drugs. The source of these receptors is a female donor with Graves disease.

Notes on this clonotype: A much larger clone differs by one base, so this may be a read error. The chain has TRBV28 and TRBJ2-5, with unresolved D. Trimming shortened V by 5 bases and J by 5 bases, and 12 bases separated the two germline ends. The germline gives CDR1 MDHEN, CDR2 SYDVKM. CDR3 length: 13 amino acids. The CDR3 DNA is TGTGCCAGCAGTGCCTCCCCCAGGGAGACCCAGTACTTC. Translated: CASSASPRETQYF.

For this clonotype: It may be a read error: a sequence one base away is much more abundant. The CDR3 does not close with the conserved phenylalanine or tryptophan, likely indicating a read error. The chain is built from TRBV9 and TRBJ2-3; D call uncertain. V lost 3 bases to trimming and J lost 6 bases, with 14 bases between them. The length of the CDR3 is 14 residues. Germline V CDR1 and CDR2: SGDLS, YYNGEE. The CDR3, as DNA: TGTGCCAGCAGCGGTAGGTTCGTCCACGATACGCAGTATTCT. As protein: CASSGRFVHDTQYS.

There are many counts of this clonotype. V is TRBV6-1 and J is TRBJ1-1; D gene unclear. The CDR3 loop spans 14 amino acids. V was shortened by 6 bases and J by 5 bases, with 16 bases between the two germline ends. The germline V gene encodes CDR1 MNHNS and CDR2 SASEGT. The CDR3 reads CASSYPGVGTEAFF. Here the CDR3 DNA reads TGTGCCAGCAGCTATCCTGGTGTGGGGACTGAAGCTTTCTTT.

The sample holds many counts of this clonotype. J is TRBJ1-6 and V is TRBV7-2; the D gene is possibly TRBD1 (5 bases). CDR3 length: 14 amino acids. The V end was cut by 1 base, the J end by 10 bases, with 11 bases between. Germline V gene data show CDR1 as SGHTA and CDR2 as FQGNSA. CDR3 sequence (DNA): TGTGCCAGCAGCTTAGGGCAGGGAAGATCACCCCTCCACTTT. This encodes CASSLGQGRSPLHF.

This clonotype was seen just once. The chain couples TRBV5-6 to TRBJ2-3; no firm D call. The CDR3 contains 17 residues. The germline V gene encodes CDR1 SGHDT and CDR2 YYEEEE. V was cut by 0 bases and J by 0 bases, with 14 bases left in between. CDR3 sequence: CASSLVFGGSSTDTQYF. For the CDR3, the DNA is TGTGCCAGCAGCTTGGTCTTTGGCGGAAGTAGCACAGATACGCAGTATTTT.

In its sample, this clonotype was seen a few times. The J gene is TRBJ2-7, the V gene TRBV5-5; the match to TRBD2 covers 7 bases. Losses at the gene ends were 1 base for V and 0 bases for J; bases not matched to a gene: 4. Germline V CDR1 and CDR2: SGHKS, YYEKEE (reference sequence). The length of the CDR3 is 15 residues. DNA for the CDR3: TGTGCCAGCAGCTTGCACGGGAGGAGCTCCTACGAGCAGTACTTC. It yields the protein CASSLHGRSSYEQYF.

This clonotype was detected many times. The rearrangement links TRBV12-3 or TRBV12-4 to TRBJ2-3, with 8 nucleotides matching TRBD1. The CDR3 is made up of 16 amino acids. The V gene end was trimmed by 2 bases and the J gene end by 6 bases; junction bases not matched to a gene: 10. The CDR3 DNA sequence: TGTGCCAGCAGTTTAAGGGGGCAGGGGGCTCTGGATACGCAGTATTTT. This sequence encodes CASSLRGQGALDTQYF.

This clonotype occurred many times. This rearrangement joins TRBV12-3 or TRBV12-4 to TRBJ2-3; D is undetermined. The J call is in doubt because the DNA end fits TRBJ1-1 better. The CDR3 is made up of 12 amino acids. CDR3 loop: CASSPQRHRAFF. The DNA for the CDR3 is TGTGCCAGCAGCCCCCAGCGCCATCGGGCTTTCTTT.

This clonotype was observed many times. V is TRBV7-2 and J is TRBJ2-4; D might be TRBD2 (6 bases). The germline V gene has CDR1 SGHTA and CDR2 FQGNSA. The CDR3 extends over 13 amino acids. V lost 0 bases and J 14 bases, leaving 14 bases between the germline ends. In DNA form, the CDR3 reads TGTGCCAGCAGCTTAGCGCCGGGACTGACTAAGTACTTC. Translating gives CASSLAPGLTKYF. Complete variable domain (other parts from reference TRBV7-2 and TRBJ2-4): GAGVSQSPSNKVTEKGKDVELRCDPISGHTALYWYRQSLGQGLEFLIYFQGNSAPDKSGLPSDRFSAERTGGSVSTLTIQRTQQEDSAVYLCASSLAPGLTKYFGAGTRLSVL.

The table lists this clonotype with many counts. This chain uses TRBV27 with TRBJ2-1; TRBD2 aligns across 9 bases. The V and J ends lost 6 bases and 4 bases, in that order; junction bases with no gene match: 16. The CDR3 spans 18 residues. Germline V gene data show CDR1 as MNHEY and CDR2 as SMNVEV (reference sequence). The DNA of the CDR3 is TGTGCCAGCAGCCTATCCAGGAGAGCGGGAGGATTTTACAATGAGCAGTTCTTC. It encodes CASSLSRRAGGFYNEQFF.

The V and J genes are TRBV6-5 and TRBJ2-1; TRBD1 aligns across 8 bases. Unmatched junction bases numbered 9, after V lost 0 bases and J lost 8 bases. The CDR3 spans 16 residues. Germline CDR1 is MNHEY and CDR2 is SVGAGI. In DNA form, the CDR3 reads TGTGCCAGCAGTTACTCGAGGGACAGGCTCGGGTATGAGCAGTTCTTC. The encoded protein is CASSYSRDRLGYEQFF.

A note on this clonotype: Possible read error: a much larger clone is one base away. This rearrangement joins TRBV6-2 or TRBV6-3 to TRBJ1-2; D gene uncertain. This CDR3 region has 13 residues. Germline-derived CDR1 and CDR2 are MNHEY and SVGEGT. CDR3 region: CASRTTSEVGCTF. The CDR3 bases are TGTGCCAGCAGGACGACAAGTGAGGTTGGCTGCACCTTC.

This clonotype has ten or more counts. The CDR3 DNA is TGTGCCAGCAGTTTTATGAAAACAGATACGCAGTATTTT. It is translated as CASSFMKTDTQYF. The rearrangement uses TRBV12-3 or TRBV12-4 and TRBJ2-3, with D unclear. V was pared by 3 bases and J by 3 bases, with 7 bases between. The CDR3 has 13 residues.

The V and J genes are TRBV5-6 and TRBJ2-7, with TRBD1 matching 8 bases. The CDR3 consists of 14 residues. V shed 4 bases, J shed 6 bases, and the junction held 9 bases outside the gene matches. Germline V gene sequence: CDR1 SGHDT, CDR2 YYEEEE. The DNA for the CDR3 is TGTGCCAGCAGCCAGGGGGCTGGGGATACCGAGCAGTACTTC. It translates to CASSQGAGDTEQYF.

This clonotype was detected ten times or more. A much larger clone lies a single base off, so this may be a read error. V and J are TRBV12-3 or TRBV12-4 and TRBJ1-4; D gene ambiguous. This CDR3 spans 14 amino acids. The V gene lost 7 bases and the J gene lost 7 bases, with 16 bases spanning the gap. CDR3 nucleotide sequence: TGTGCCAGCAACGCGAGGGAGATCGGTGAAAAACTGTTTTTT. Its protein product is CASNAREIGEKLFF.